Listed below are T cell receptor beta chains from one sample, sequenced in a study of cytomegalovirus exposure and HLA in healthy donors. The assay was immunoSEQ multiplex PCR, and TCRdb's table has in-frame clones only and misses some. The data contain about 130,000 clones, roughly 78% of them singletons. The sequenced sample consisted of PBMCs. Receptors were obtained from a man under 40 in good health and CMV-seropositive. CDR3s include the opening cysteine and the closing phenylalanine or tryptophan. D genes are given only for firm matches. For some rows the clone size is stated as once, few or many, or as a class when expanded; others skip it.

j_call: TRBJ2-5; clone_size: NA; v_call: TRBV27; d_call: TRBD1; cdr3_length: 18; cdr3_aa: CASERRHGGQGWPETQYF; cdr3_nt: TGTGCCAGCGAACGACGCCATGGGGGACAGGGGTGGCCCGAGACCCAGTACTTC
j_call: TRBJ1-1; clone_size: once; v_call: TRBV6-5; d_call: NA; cdr3_length: 16; cdr3_aa: CASSYSWGLGGTEAFF; cdr3_nt: TGTGCCAGCAGTTACTCGTGGGGCCTTGGGGGGACTGAAGCTTTCTTT
j_call: TRBJ1-1; clone_size: NA; v_call: TRBV27; d_call: TRBD1; cdr3_length: 16; cdr3_aa: CASHSTDRAMNTEAFF; cdr3_nt: TGTGCCAGCCACTCCACGGACAGGGCGATGAACACTGAAGCTTTCTTT
j_call: TRBJ2-7; clone_size: NA; v_call: TRBV7-6; d_call: NA; cdr3_length: 14; cdr3_aa: CASSSLDNIYEQYF; cdr3_nt: TGTGCCAGCAGCTCCTTGGACAACATCTACGAGCAGTACTTC
j_call: TRBJ2-2; clone_size: NA; v_call: TRBV4-1; d_call: TRBD1; cdr3_length: 15; cdr3_aa: CASSQGQGNTGELFF; cdr3_nt: TGCGCCAGCAGCCAGGGACAGGGGAACACCGGGGAGCTGTTTTTT
j_call: TRBJ2-2; clone_size: few; v_call: TRBV5-1; d_call: TRBD1; cdr3_length: 15; cdr3_aa: CASTTGGPNTGELFF; cdr3_nt: TGCGCCAGCACCACAGGGGGCCCGAACACCGGGGAGCTGTTTTTT
j_call: TRBJ1-4; clone_size: NA; v_call: TRBV2; d_call: NA; cdr3_length: 18; cdr3_aa: CASSEYLPVSSTNEKLFF; cdr3_nt: TGTGCCAGCAGTGAATACCTCCCAGTCTCTTCAACTAATGAAAAACTGTTTTTT
j_call: TRBJ1-2; clone_size: NA; v_call: TRBV9; d_call: TRBD1; cdr3_length: 16; cdr3_aa: CASSLAGGTGGEGYTF; cdr3_nt: TGTGCCAGCAGCCTTGCCGGGGGGACAGGGGGTGAGGGCTACACCTTC
j_call: TRBJ2-7; clone_size: NA; v_call: TRBV18; d_call: NA; cdr3_length: 12; cdr3_aa: CASSAGSYEQYF; cdr3_nt: TGTGCCAGCTCAGCCGGGTCGTACGAGCAGTACTTC
j_call: TRBJ2-7; clone_size: NA; v_call: TRBV28; d_call: NA; cdr3_length: 15; cdr3_aa: CASSAPGGPSREQYF; cdr3_nt: TGTGCCAGCAGCGCACCCGGGGGGCCATCACGCGAGCAGTACTTC
j_call: TRBJ2-7; clone_size: once; v_call: TRBV27; d_call: NA; cdr3_length: 14; cdr3_aa: CASSRYRQDGEQYF; cdr3_nt: TGTGCCAGCAGTCGATATAGACAGGACGGCGAGCAGTACTTC
j_call: TRBJ2-1; clone_size: NA; v_call: TRBV27; d_call: TRBD2; cdr3_length: 15; cdr3_aa: CASSPGTSGYNEQFF; cdr3_nt: TGTGCCAGCAGTCCAGGGACTAGCGGGTACAATGAGCAGTTCTTC
j_call: TRBJ2-5; clone_size: once; v_call: TRBV1; d_call: NA; cdr3_length: 17; cdr3_aa: CTSSPPASRAPRETQYF; cdr3_nt: TGCACCAGCAGCCCACCGGCGAGCAGGGCCCCGAGGGAGACCCAGTACTTC
j_call: TRBJ2-5; clone_size: NA; v_call: TRBV7-6; d_call: TRBD2; cdr3_length: 18; cdr3_aa: CASSLGGGTSGGQETQYF; cdr3_nt: TGTGCCAGCAGCTTAGGCGGGGGGACTAGCGGGGGACAAGAGACCCAGTACTTC
j_call: TRBJ1-2; clone_size: NA; v_call: TRBV20-1; d_call: NA; cdr3_length: 11; cdr3_aa: CSASPNYGYTF; cdr3_nt: TGCAGTGCGAGCCCGAACTATGGCTACACCTTC
j_call: TRBJ2-1; clone_size: NA; v_call: TRBV5-6; d_call: NA; cdr3_length: 12; cdr3_aa: CASSFPHNEQFF; cdr3_nt: TGTGCCAGCAGCTTCCCTCACAATGAGCAGTTCTTC
j_call: TRBJ2-1; clone_size: few; v_call: TRBV9; d_call: NA; cdr3_length: 18; cdr3_aa: CASSGGRGGGYGYNEQFF; cdr3_nt: TGTGCCAGCAGCGGCGGTCGAGGGGGGGGGTACGGGTACAATGAGCAGTTCTTC
j_call: TRBJ1-2; clone_size: NA; v_call: TRBV11-2; d_call: TRBD1; cdr3_length: 14; cdr3_aa: CASSLGQGDYGYTF; cdr3_nt: TGTGCCAGCAGCCTGGGACAGGGCGACTATGGCTACACCTTC
j_call: TRBJ2-3; clone_size: once; v_call: TRBV11-2; d_call: NA; cdr3_length: 16; cdr3_aa: CASSVGTLLYKDTQYF; cdr3_nt: TGTGCCAGCAGCGTAGGTACTCTACTTTATAAAGATACGCAGTATTTT
j_call: TRBJ2-3; clone_size: NA; v_call: TRBV5-1; d_call: TRBD2; cdr3_length: 14; cdr3_aa: CASSEGLPMDTQYF; cdr3_nt: TGCGCCAGCAGCGAGGGACTACCCATGGATACGCAGTATTTT
j_call: TRBJ2-5; clone_size: NA; v_call: TRBV27; d_call: NA; cdr3_length: 14; cdr3_aa: CASSPMTGGETQYF; cdr3_nt: TGTGCCAGCAGCCCCATGACAGGTGGGGAGACCCAGTACTTC
j_call: TRBJ2-1; clone_size: few; v_call: TRBV29-1; d_call: TRBD1; cdr3_length: 12; cdr3_aa: CSVAGTGQEQFF; cdr3_nt: TGCAGCGTAGCCGGGACAGGGCAGGAGCAGTTCTTC
j_call: TRBJ1-2; clone_size: NA; v_call: TRBV5-6; d_call: NA; cdr3_length: 12; cdr3_aa: CASSLTGYGYTF; cdr3_nt: TGTGCCAGCAGCTTGACAGGGTATGGCTACACCTTC
j_call: TRBJ2-2; clone_size: NA; v_call: TRBV27; d_call: NA; cdr3_length: 13; cdr3_aa: CASSSGHPGELFF; cdr3_nt: TGTGCCAGCAGTTCGGGACACCCCGGGGAGCTGTTTTTT
j_call: TRBJ2-2; clone_size: NA; v_call: TRBV25-1; d_call: NA; cdr3_length: 13; cdr3_aa: CASSAPNTGELFF; cdr3_nt: TGCGCCAGCAGTGCTCCGAACACCGGGGAGCTGTTTTTT
j_call: TRBJ2-1; clone_size: NA; v_call: TRBV6-1; d_call: TRBD1; cdr3_length: 14; cdr3_aa: CATEQGAGYNEQFF; cdr3_nt: TGTGCCACCGAACAGGGGGCAGGTTACAATGAGCAGTTCTTC
j_call: TRBJ2-7; clone_size: few; v_call: TRBV30; d_call: NA; cdr3_length: 13; cdr3_aa: CAWSVQVAYEQYF; cdr3_nt: TGTGCCTGGAGTGTGCAGGTGGCCTACGAGCAGTACTTC
j_call: TRBJ1-1; clone_size: NA; v_call: TRBV5-1; d_call: NA; cdr3_length: 15; cdr3_aa: CASSLSGIPNTEAFF; cdr3_nt: TGCGCCAGCAGCTTGTCGGGTATACCGAACACTGAAGCTTTCTTT
j_call: TRBJ1-4; clone_size: NA; v_call: TRBV7-6; d_call: NA; cdr3_length: 21; cdr3_aa: CASSTNRIRVDTIVANEKLFF; cdr3_nt: TGTGCCAGCAGCACCAACAGGATCCGGGTAGACACAATCGTGGCTAATGAAAAACTGTTTTTT
j_call: TRBJ1-5; clone_size: NA; v_call: TRBV7-8; d_call: NA; cdr3_length: 15; cdr3_aa: CASSSTEHFNQPQHF; cdr3_nt: TGTGCCAGCAGCTCGACAGAACATTTCAATCAGCCCCAGCATTTT
j_call: TRBJ1-3; clone_size: NA; v_call: TRBV9; d_call: NA; cdr3_length: 15; cdr3_aa: CASSFGTISGNTIYF; cdr3_nt: TGTGCCAGCAGCTTTGGGACAATTTCTGGAAACACCATATATTTT
j_call: TRBJ2-2; clone_size: NA; v_call: TRBV5-1; d_call: NA; cdr3_length: 17; cdr3_aa: CASSLALRHSDTGELFF; cdr3_nt: TGCGCCAGCAGCTTGGCACTCAGGCATTCGGACACCGGGGAGCTGTTTTTT
j_call: TRBJ2-3; clone_size: NA; v_call: TRBV10-3; d_call: TRBD2; cdr3_length: 14; cdr3_aa: CAITPGGGPDTQYF; cdr3_nt: TGTGCCATCACCCCAGGCGGGGGTCCAGATACGCAGTATTTT
j_call: TRBJ1-1; clone_size: NA; v_call: TRBV2; d_call: NA; cdr3_length: 13; cdr3_aa: CASSKGALTEAFF; cdr3_nt: TGTGCCAGCAGTAAAGGGGCCCTCACTGAAGCTTTCTTT